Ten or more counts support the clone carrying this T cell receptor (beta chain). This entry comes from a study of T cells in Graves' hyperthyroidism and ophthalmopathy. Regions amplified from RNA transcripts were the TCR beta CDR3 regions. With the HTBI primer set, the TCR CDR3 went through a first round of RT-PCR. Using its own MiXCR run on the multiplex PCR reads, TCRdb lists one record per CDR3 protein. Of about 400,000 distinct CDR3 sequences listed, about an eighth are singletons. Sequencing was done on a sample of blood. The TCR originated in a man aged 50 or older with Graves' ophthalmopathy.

In DNA, the CDR3 is TGCAGTGCGCTAGGACAGGGACCCTCCTACGAGCAGTACTTC. Its protein is CSALGQGPSYEQYF. The chain couples TRBV20-1 to TRBJ2-7; 8 bases match TRBD1. The CDR3 spans 14 residues. Germline V lookup: CDR1 DFQATT, CDR2 SNEGSKA (reference sequence). With V trimmed by 6 bases and J by 0 bases, 7 bases remained unmatched.